These T cell receptor beta chains were read from a single sample in a study of blood T cells in healthy people across ages. One entry per CDR3 protein results from TCRdb running MiXCR on the 5' RACE reads. The data contain 600,000 to 850,000 distinct CDR3 sequences, roughly 47% of them singletons. The sample consisted of blood. These receptors were obtained from a woman aged 55-70 years in good health. Both conserved end residues are part of each CDR3. The D gene is left open where the match is weak. Only part of the rows carry a size: once, few, many, or a class if the clone is expanded.

>TRBJ2-4|TRBV20-1|.|.
CSATAGPLAKNIQYF
TGCAGTGCAACCGCAGGCCCCTTAGCCAAAAACATTCAGTACTTC
>TRBJ1-2|TRBV3-1|.|TRBD1
CASSHRGHGGYTF
TGTGCCAGCAGCCACAGGGGGCATGGTGGCTACACCTTC
>TRBJ1-1|TRBV7-2|few|TRBD1
CASSYRDRGAEAFF
TGTGCCAGCAGCTACCGGGACAGGGGGGCTGAAGCTTTCTTT
>TRBJ2-7|TRBV7-2|.|TRBD1
CASSLGTGTGSYEQYF
TGTGCCAGCAGCCTGGGGACAGGGACAGGCTCCTACGAGCAGTACTTC
>TRBJ2-7|TRBV6-1|.|.
CASSRQQSSYEQYF
TGTGCCAGCAGTCGTCAACAAAGCTCCTACGAGCAGTACTTC
>TRBJ2-1|TRBV7-2|few|TRBD1
CASSPGQGSSSYNEQFF
TGTGCCAGCAGCCCCGGACAGGGGTCGAGCTCCTACAATGAGCAGTTCTTC
>TRBJ2-1|TRBV20-1|.|TRBD2
CSAKRDVNKQFF
TGCAGTGCTAAGCGGGACGTCAATAAGCAGTTCTTC
>TRBJ2-7|TRBV20-1|many|TRBD1
CSAYRQGASYEQYF
TGCAGTGCCTACCGGCAGGGGGCCTCCTACGAGCAGTACTTC
>TRBJ2-7|TRBV6-2/TRBV6-3|.|TRBD1
CTSSSGQGPYEQYF
TGTACCAGCAGTAGCGGACAGGGGCCCTACGAGCAGTACTTC
>TRBJ2-3|TRBV21-1|.|.
CASSFLDSCRLTDTQYF
TGTGCCAGCAGCTTTCTGGACTCGTGCCGCTTAACAGATACGCAGTATTTT
>TRBJ2-7|TRBV7-9|.|.
CASSSKGPPTYEQYF
TGTGCCAGCAGCTCAAAAGGCCCACCTACATACGAGCAGTACTTC
>TRBJ2-1|TRBV20-1|.|TRBD2
CSADPAGGFYEQFF
TGCAGTGCTGACCCAGCGGGAGGATTTTATGAGCAGTTCTTC
>TRBJ2-1|TRBV28|.|TRBD2
CASSTTSRIPNNEQFF
TGTGCCAGCAGTACGACTAGCCGGATTCCTAACAATGAGCAGTTCTTC
>TRBJ1-2|TRBV5-1|few|TRBD1
CASSSGWDRRNYGYTF
TGCGCCAGCAGCTCCGGCTGGGACAGAAGGAACTATGGCTACACCTTC
>TRBJ2-7|TRBV20-1|few|.
CSAREPGTTYEQYF
TGCAGTGCTAGAGAGCCCGGGACAACCTACGAGCAGTACTTC
>TRBJ1-2|TRBV29-1|.|TRBD1
CSVEASQGGGYTF
TGCAGCGTTGAAGCCTCCCAGGGGGGTGGCTACACCTTC
>TRBJ2-1|TRBV9|many|TRBD2
CASSVPLDGGSYNEQFF
TGTGCCAGCAGCGTTCCACTGGACGGGGGGTCCTACAATGAGCAGTTCTTC
>TRBJ1-1|TRBV20-1|.|TRBD1
CSAREQGVEAFF
TGCAGTGCTAGAGAACAGGGGGTCGAAGCTTTCTTT
>TRBJ2-7|TRBV20-1|few|.
CSARRGTSSYEQYF
TGCAGTGCTAGAAGAGGGACCAGCTCCTACGAGCAGTACTTC
>TRBJ1-1|TRBV28|.|.
CASSPGSRRYTEAFF
TGTGCCAGCAGCCCGGGGTCGAGAAGGTACACTGAAGCTTTCTTT
>TRBJ1-5|TRBV7-2|many|TRBD1
CASSFQDRGGNQPQHF
TGTGCCAGCAGCTTCCAAGACAGGGGTGGGAATCAGCCCCAGCATTTT
>TRBJ2-5|TRBV4-1|.|.
CASSQESTETQYF
TGCGCCAGCAGCCAAGAAAGCACCGAGACCCAGTACTTC
>TRBJ2-7|TRBV9|few|.
CASSARTELSYEQYF
TGTGCCAGCAGCGCCCGGACAGAACTCTCCTACGAGCAGTACTTC
>TRBJ2-4|TRBV12-3/TRBV12-4|.|.
CASSTRGGKNIQYF
TGTGCCAGCAGTACCAGGGGTGGCAAAAACATTCAGTACTTC
>TRBJ1-5|TRBV28|.|.
CASRRGPQPQHF
TGTGCCAGCAGGCGAGGACCGCAGCCCCAGCATTTT
>TRBJ2-7|TRBV20-1|few|TRBD2
CSAATSGGSYEQYF
TGCAGTGCTGCGACTAGCGGGGGCTCCTACGAGCAGTACTTC
>TRBJ2-7|TRBV2|.|.
CASSPPEGSYNEQYF
TGTGCCAGCAGCCCCCCGGAGGGTTCGTACAATGAGCAGTACTTC
>TRBJ2-1|TRBV3-1|.|.
CASSDSGRPYNEQFF
TGTGCCAGCAGCGACAGCGGGCGTCCCTACAATGAGCAGTTCTTC
>TRBJ2-7|TRBV10-3|few|.
CAISGFYEQYF
TGTGCCATCAGTGGCTTCTACGAGCAGTACTTC
>TRBJ1-4|TRBV12-3/TRBV12-4|.|.
CASSPLGTNEKLFF
TGTGCCAGCAGTCCTCTCGGAACTAATGAAAAACTGTTTTTT
>TRBJ2-7|TRBV5-1|many|TRBD2
CASSSGTSGSYEQYF
TGTGCCAGCAGTAGCGGGACTAGCGGGAGCTACGAGCAGTACTTC
>TRBJ2-1|TRBV7-3|.|TRBD2
CASSSAGGGEQFF
TGTGCCAGCAGCTCCGCGGGAGGGGGTGAGCAGTTCTTC
>TRBJ2-7|TRBV4-3|many|TRBD2
CASSQVSSGSYEQYF
TGCGCCAGCAGCCAAGTTTCTAGCGGATCCTACGAGCAGTACTTC
>TRBJ2-7|TRBV7-7|few|.
CASSPLGVGSYEQYF
TGTGCCAGCAGCCCGCTGGGGGTTGGATCCTACGAGCAGTACTTC
>TRBJ1-2|TRBV3-1|.|.
CASSLDARDEGYTF
TGTGCCAGCAGCCTGGATGCCCGGGACGAGGGCTACACCTTC
>TRBJ2-5|TRBV5-1|few|TRBD1
CASSRSYRGEETQYF
TGCGCCAGCAGCAGATCCTACAGGGGAGAAGAGACCCAGTACTTC
>TRBJ2-6|TRBV20-1|few|.
CSAPENSGANVLTF
TGCAGTGCTCCTGAGAACTCTGGGGCCAACGTCCTGACTTTC
>TRBJ2-5|TRBV7-8|few|.
CASSSLGAGEKTQYF
TGTGCCAGCAGCTCACTAGGGGCCGGGGAGAAGACCCAGTACTTC
>TRBJ2-1|TRBV7-2|few|.
CASTPQSHASSYNEQFF
TGTGCCAGCACCCCGCAGTCCCACGCTAGCTCCTACAATGAGCAGTTCTTC
>TRBJ2-1|TRBV29-1|.|TRBD2
CSGGLAGNYNEQFF
TGCAGCGGGGGACTAGCGGGGAACTACAATGAGCAGTTCTTC
>TRBJ1-1|TRBV25-1|.|TRBD1
CASSEGQVNAEAFF
TGTGCCAGCAGTGAAGGACAGGTCAACGCTGAAGCTTTCTTT
>TRBJ2-7|TRBV7-2|many|.
CASSLVLGDEQYF
TGTGCCAGCAGCTTAGTCCTTGGGGACGAGCAGTACTTC
>TRBJ2-3|TRBV5-1|few|.
CASSLVTGERTDTQYF
TGCGCCAGCAGCTTGGTGACTGGCGAACGCACAGATACGCAGTATTTT
>TRBJ2-1|TRBV4-2|many|TRBD2
CASSQRGGSYNEQFF
TGTGCCAGCAGCCAGCGGGGGGGCTCTTACAATGAGCAGTTCTTC
>TRBJ2-1|TRBV20-1|few|.
CSARGPLRGEQFF
TGCAGTGCTAGAGGACCGTTAAGGGGTGAGCAGTTCTTC
>TRBJ2-7|TRBV4-3|.|.
CASSQDKEFSEQYF
TGCGCCAGCAGCCAAGATAAGGAGTTTTCCGAGCAGTACTTC
>TRBJ2-3|TRBV9|.|TRBD2
CASSGFIQTSGGSTQYF
TGTGCCAGCAGCGGGTTCATCCAGACTAGCGGGGGTAGTACGCAGTATTTT
>TRBJ1-6|TRBV5-1|.|TRBD1
CASSPGQAVGSPLHF
TGCGCCAGCAGCCCTGGACAGGCCGTCGGTTCACCCCTCCACTTT
>TRBJ2-7|TRBV18|.|TRBD2
CASSPGSLAGNSYEQYF
TGTGCCAGCTCCCCCGGGAGCCTAGCGGGGAACTCCTACGAGCAGTACTTC
>TRBJ2-1|TRBV19|few|.
CASSTGPRSGANEQFF
TGTGCCAGTAGTACCGGGCCGCGATCGGGAGCGAATGAGCAGTTCTTC
>TRBJ1-5|TRBV18|.|TRBD1
CASSPGQGEQPQHF
TGTGCCAGCTCACCAGGACAGGGGGAACAGCCCCAGCATTTT
>TRBJ2-7|TRBV10-2|.|TRBD2
CATGLAGYEQYF
TGCGCCACGGGACTAGCGGGATACGAGCAGTACTTC
>TRBJ1-2|TRBV6-5|few|TRBD1
CASSFTSGTGGGGYTF
TGTGCCAGCAGTTTCACCTCCGGGACAGGGGGCGGCGGCTACACCTTC
>TRBJ1-1|TRBV28|few|.
CASSRGESTEAFF
TGTGCCAGCAGCCGGGGGGAATCCACTGAAGCTTTCTTT